The 10 T cell receptor beta chains in this list originate from one sample, sequenced in a study of CD8+CD57+ T cells in acquired aplastic anemia. TCR beta VDJ and CDR3 were profiled, and genomic DNA was the template. TCRdb independently ran MiXCR on the reads; one entry per CDR3 protein. The table includes about 160,000 distinct CDR3 sequences, 45% to 55% detected once. Those patients picked for sequencing had displayed CD8+CD57+ cell expansion on flow cytometry. The sample consisted of sorted CD4+, CD8+, or CD8+CD57+ T cells (not recorded which) from PBMCs. Every receptor here comes from a human donor with aplastic anemia.

There are a few counts of this clonotype. The rearrangement links TRBV2 to TRBJ1-1; TRBD1 matches 7 bases. Trimming at V came to 4 bases and at J to 1 base, leaving 0 bases not matched to a gene. Germline CDR1 is SNHLY and CDR2 is FYNNEI. The CDR3 has 13 amino acids. The CDR3 coding sequence is TGTGCCAGCAGTGGGGACAGGAACACTGAAGCTTTCTTT. Its protein product is CASSGDRNTEAFF.

The chain couples TRBV2 to TRBJ1-5; D ambiguous. Germline V CDR1 and CDR2: SNHLY, FYNNEI. The CDR3 length is 12 residues. Trimming took 6 bases from V and 1 from J, leaving 4 bases between them. Here the CDR3 DNA reads TGTGCCAGCAGACAAAGCAATCAGCCCCAGCATTTT. Translation gives CASRQSNQPQHF.

This clonotype was counted only a few times. The genes are TRBV2 and TRBJ1-2; the D is unclear. The CDR3 extends over 14 amino acids. The V end was cut by 6 bases, the J end by 8 bases, with 19 bases between. Per germline, CDR1 SNHLY and CDR2 FYNNEI. CDR3: CASSPGGRGGGYTF. DNA of the CDR3: TGTGCCAGCAGCCCTGGCGGGAGAGGCGGAGGCTACACCTTC. The complete variable domain, with remaining parts taken from reference TRBV2 and TRBJ1-2, reads EPEVTQTPSHQVTQMGQEVILRCVPISNHLYFYWYRQILGQKVEFLVSFYNNEISEKSEIFDDQFSVERPDGSNFTLKIRSTKLEDSAMYFCASSPGGRGGGYTFGSGTRLTVV.

The table lists this clonotype with many counts. The V gene is TRBV6-1, the J gene TRBJ2-1, with 9 bases lining up with TRBD1. The junction had 5 bases not matched to a gene; V was cut back by 3 bases and J by 8 bases. CDR3 length: 14 residues. CDR1 is MNHNS and CDR2 is SASEGT in the germline V gene. CDR3 sequence reads: CASSEGQGVDEQFF. Written as DNA, the CDR3 is TGTGCCAGCAGTGAGGGACAGGGTGTCGATGAGCAGTTCTTC.

In its sample, this clonotype was seen many times. The chain employs TRBV5-1 and TRBJ2-7, with TRBD2 matching over 13 bases. The trim removed 5 bases at V and 1 base at J, leaving 3 bases unmatched. CDR1 SGHRS and CDR2 YFSETQ come from the germline V gene. The CDR3 is 15 amino acids. Here the CDR3 reads CASSPGLAGSYEQYF. CDR3 DNA: TGCGCCAGCAGTCCGGGACTAGCGGGATCCTACGAGCAGTACTTC.

This clonotype is a singleton in its sample. This chain connects TRBV19 to TRBJ2-3; D possibly corresponds to TRBD1 (5 bases). Germline-derived CDR1 and CDR2 are LNHDA and SQIVND (reference sequence). The V end lost 7 bases, the J end lost 5 bases, and 7 bases lay between the germline ends. This CDR3 is 11 amino acids long. CDR3 coding DNA: TGTGCCAGTATTAGGGGAGATACGCAGTATTTT. Translated, it gives CASIRGDTQYF.

This clonotype came up many times. The chain employs TRBV6-1 and TRBJ2-1; 10 nucleotides match TRBD2. Germline CDR1 MNHNS, CDR2 SASEGT. The CDR3 loop spans 14 amino acids. V gave up 6 bases and J gave up 7 bases; unmatched junction bases: 6. This CDR3 is CASRSSGSKNEQFF. The CDR3, as DNA: TGTGCCAGCAGATCTAGCGGGAGTAAGAATGAGCAGTTCTTC.

This clonotype was seen many times. The rearrangement links TRBV20-1 to TRBJ2-4; no firm D call. The CDR3 has 13 residues. V was trimmed by 6 bases and J by 0 bases, leaving 9 bases between them. Germline V lookup: CDR1 DFQATT, CDR2 SNEGSKA (reference sequence). Here the CDR3 reads CSALDLAKNIQYF. DNA of the CDR3: TGCAGTGCCCTGGACCTAGCCAAAAACATTCAGTACTTC.

The genes are TRBV13 and TRBJ2-3, with no clear D. The CDR3 loop spans 10 amino acids. Looked up from germline, CDR1 is PRHDT and CDR2 is FYEKMQ (reference sequence). Between the trimmed V and J ends, which lost 7 bases and 4 bases, there was a span of 3 bases. Here the CDR3 reads CASTADTQYF. The CDR3 nucleotides read TGTGCCAGCACCGCAGATACGCAGTATTTT.

The chain links TRBV29-1 to TRBJ2-3; TRBD1 agrees at 8 bases. In germline, CDR1 is SQVTM, CDR2 ANQGSEA. The CDR3 covers 16 residues. Losses at the gene ends were 5 bases for V and 1 base for J; bases not matched to a gene: 11. The CDR3 sequence is CSVTWTGSSRTDTQYF. DNA of the CDR3: TGCAGCGTTACCTGGACAGGGAGTTCGCGCACAGATACGCAGTATTTT.